This is a list of T cell receptor beta chains from one sample in a study of shared clonotypes between healthy human individuals. The method was immunoSEQ multiplex PCR; TCRdb's version includes in-frame clones alone and lacks a portion of them. The sample lists about 640,000 clones, less than 80% occurring once. Input material: memory CD4+ T cells sorted from blood. The receptor set was obtained from a woman aged 25 to 39 in good health. Both conserved end residues are part of each CDR3. A D gene is named only where the DNA matches it firmly. Rows give clone size only sometimes, using once, few, many, or a class for an expanded clone.

>-|TRBJ1-1|-|TRBV10-1
TGCGCCAGCAGTGAGTCACCTCAGGGGTTCGGGAACACTGAAGCTTTCTTT
CASSESPQGFGNTEAFF
>TRBD1|TRBJ2-3|-|TRBV28
TGTGCCAGCAGTTCTCCCGGGACAGGGGGCTACACAGATACGCAGTATTTT
CASSSPGTGGYTDTQYF
>-|TRBJ2-2|-|TRBV19
TGTGCCAGCCTAAAAGGCGGGGAGCTGTTTTTT
CASLKGGELFF
>-|TRBJ2-3|-|TRBV5-1
TGCGCCAGCAGCGTAGCACAGGGCGGGAGTACAGATACGCAGTATTTT
CASSVAQGGSTDTQYF
>-|TRBJ2-5|-|TRBV9
TGTGCCAGCAGCGCCGGGACTACAGGGGAAGAGACCCAGTACTTC
CASSAGTTGEETQYF
>-|TRBJ1-2|-|TRBV11-2
TGTGCCAGCAGCTCATTCACATATCCTAACTATGGCTACACCTTC
CASSSFTYPNYGYTF
>-|TRBJ2-1|-|TRBV5-4
TGTGCCAGCAGCTTGGAGGCCCGGGGCAATGAGCAGTTCTTC
CASSLEARGNEQFF
>TRBD2|TRBJ2-7|-|TRBV5-1
TGCGCCAGCAGCTTTACCGGGACTAGCGGAAAAACAGGAGGCTACGAGCAGTACTTC
CASSFTGTSGKTGGYEQYF
>-|TRBJ2-7|few|TRBV6-1
TGTGCCAGCAGTGGGCTGGGTAGCGCGAATTACGAGCAGTACTTC
CASSGLGSANYEQYF
>TRBD2|TRBJ2-3|-|TRBV14
TGTGCCAGCAGCCAGGGACTAGCGGGAGTCCCTCCCGCCACAGATACGCAGTATTTT
CASSQGLAGVPPATDTQYF
>-|TRBJ1-5|-|TRBV19
TGTGCCAGCCAGATAGTGGGGAGCAATCAGCCCCAGCATTTT
CASQIVGSNQPQHF
>TRBD2|TRBJ2-5|-|TRBV7-9
TGTGCCAGCAGGAGGCTAGCGGAAGAGACCCAGTACTTC
CASRRLAEETQYF
>-|TRBJ2-1|-|TRBV28
TGTGCCAGCAGGGAGCTTCCGGGACGAGGAGATGAGCAGTTCTTC
CASRELPGRGDEQFF
>TRBD1|TRBJ1-4|-|TRBV7-6
TGTGCCAGCAGCTCCCCGGGACAGGGGAAAAAACTGTTTTTT
CASSSPGQGKKLFF
>TRBD1|TRBJ2-3|-|TRBV2
TGTGCCAGCAGGACAGGGGGCGCAGATACGCAGTATTTT
CASRTGGADTQYF
>TRBD2|TRBJ2-3|-|TRBV15
TGTGCCACCAGCAGCCGGGCGGGAGCCACAGATACGCAGTATTTT
CATSSRAGATDTQYF
>-|TRBJ1-1|-|TRBV28
TGTGCCAGCAGTTTGTGGGGCGGACGGGTTCGGACTGAAGCTTTCTTT
CASSLWGGRVRTEAFF
>TRBD2|TRBJ2-3|-|TRBV11-2
TGTGCCAGCAGCTTAGACCAACTAGCGGGAGGGACAGATACGCAGTATTTT
CASSLDQLAGGTDTQYF
>TRBD1|TRBJ1-2|-|TRBV19
TGTGCCAGTAGCCGACAGGGCCACTATGGCTACACCTTC
CASSRQGHYGYTF
>TRBD2|TRBJ2-1|once|TRBV7-3
TGTGCCAGCAGCTTAGATAGCGGGACCTACAATGAGCAGTTCTTC
CASSLDSGTYNEQFF
>-|TRBJ2-2|-|TRBV6-6
TGTGCCAGCAGTTACTCGCGGAGTGTTTTTGGGGAGCTGTTTTTT
CASSYSRSVFGELFF
>TRBD2|TRBJ2-3|-|TRBV5-1
TGCGCCAGCAGCTTGGTGGCTAGCGGGAGTACAGATACGCAGTATTTT
CASSLVASGSTDTQYF
>TRBD2|TRBJ2-7|-|TRBV2
TGTGCCAGCAAAGGGACTAGCGGGAGGGCCAATGAATCCTACGAGCAGTACTTC
CASKGTSGRANESYEQYF
>-|TRBJ1-3|few|TRBV9
TGTGCCAGCAGCGTATCTTCGGGGGGCGCAGGTGGAAACACCATATATTTT
CASSVSSGGAGGNTIYF
>TRBD2|TRBJ2-3|-|TRBV27
TGTGCCAGCAGTTTCGTCCGGGACTACATACGCTCTAGCACAGATACGCAGTATTTT
CASSFVRDYIRSSTDTQYF
>-|TRBJ2-5|-|TRBV19
TGTGCCAGTAGTCCCCGGACAGATCAAGAGACCCAGTACTTC
CASSPRTDQETQYF
>TRBD2|TRBJ2-5|-|TRBV19
TGTGCCAGTAGTATCCTAGCGGGAGGGACCCAGTACTTC
CASSILAGGTQYF
>-|TRBJ1-5|-|TRBV19
TGTGCCAGTAGTATAGGTGGCAGCACAAATCAGCCCCAGCATTTT
CASSIGGSTNQPQHF
>TRBD1|TRBJ1-5|-|TRBV2
TGTGCCAGCAGTGAAACAGGGGATCAGCCCCAGCATTTT
CASSETGDQPQHF
>-|TRBJ1-1|-|TRBV29-1
TGCAGCGTTGAGTCTTTACAGATGACTGAAGCTTTCTTT
CSVESLQMTEAFF
>TRBD1|TRBJ1-5|-|TRBV7-2
TGTGCCAGCAGCTTACAGGGGGATCAGCCCCAGCATTTT
CASSLQGDQPQHF
>-|TRBJ2-6|-|TRBV6-4
TGTGCCAGCAGTCCACTGGGACACGACTCTGGGGCCAACGTCCTGACTTTC
CASSPLGHDSGANVLTF